This TCR beta chain was captured by sequencing in a study of blood T cell repertoires in COVID-19. The data were produced by immunoSEQ multiplex PCR, yet TCRdb's version contains in-frame clones alone and is incomplete. The sample has more than 200,000 clones, more than 75% seen once. Trimming removed 5 bases from V and 7 bases from J; junction bases left unmatched: 5. Germline CDR1 MNHNY, CDR2 SVGAGI (reference sequence). The CDR3 runs to 13 residues. What was sequenced was PBMCs or T cells enriched from blood (not recorded which). The chain combines TRBV6-6 with TRBJ1-2, with 9 bases that match TRBD1. The source of this sequence is a man aged 30 to 45 in a cohort exposed to, infected with or recovered from COVID-19 (not recorded which). In DNA, the CDR3 is TGTGCCAGCAGTCAAGGGACAGGGCTTGGCTACACCTTC. Translated: CASSQGTGLGYTF.